These 3 T cell receptor beta chains share one sample of origin, sequenced in a study of T cells in Graves' hyperthyroidism and ophthalmopathy. TCR beta CDR3 regions were amplified from RNA. The study used the HTBI primer set for a first-round RT-PCR of the TCR CDR3. TCRdb itself ran the multiplex PCR reads through MiXCR, one entry per CDR3 protein. Of about 290,000 distinct CDR3 sequences listed, roughly 15% are singletons. The sample consisted of blood. Receptors originate from a woman between 45 and 65 years old with Graves' hyperthyroidism that later progressed to Graves' ophthalmopathy.

This clonotype was counted ten times or more. The J gene is TRBJ1-1, the V gene TRBV9; D ambiguous. V was trimmed by 0 bases and J by 0 bases, leaving 9 bases between them. The germline V gene has CDR1 SGDLS and CDR2 YYNGEE. The CDR3 length is 15 residues. CDR3: CASSVGGWLNTEAFF. The DNA of the CDR3 is TGTGCCAGCAGCGTAGGGGGTTGGTTGAACACTGAAGCTTTCTTT.

Concerning this clonotype: The germline gene is not matched at one end of the junction; a read error may be the cause. This chain links TRBV5-1 with TRBJ1-1, with D possibly matching TRBD1 (6 bases). Germline V gene lookup returns CDR1 SGHRS and CDR2 YFSETQ. The CDR3 consists of 15 residues. This CDR3 reads CASSRPSTGNTEAFF. CDR3 DNA sequence: TGTGCCAGCAGCAGGCCATCGACAGGGAACACTGAAGCTTTCTTT.

This clonotype showed up just a few times. V gene TRBV6-5 combines with J gene TRBJ2-2; D possibly matches TRBD1 or TRBD2 (5 bases each). Germline V gene data show CDR1 as MNHEY and CDR2 as SVGAGI. CDR3 size: 14 residues. The V end was cut by 0 bases, the J end by 6 bases, with 8 bases between. The CDR3 spells CASSYSGVSGELFF. As DNA, the CDR3 is TGTGCCAGCAGTTACTCGGGGGTGTCCGGGGAGCTGTTTTTT.